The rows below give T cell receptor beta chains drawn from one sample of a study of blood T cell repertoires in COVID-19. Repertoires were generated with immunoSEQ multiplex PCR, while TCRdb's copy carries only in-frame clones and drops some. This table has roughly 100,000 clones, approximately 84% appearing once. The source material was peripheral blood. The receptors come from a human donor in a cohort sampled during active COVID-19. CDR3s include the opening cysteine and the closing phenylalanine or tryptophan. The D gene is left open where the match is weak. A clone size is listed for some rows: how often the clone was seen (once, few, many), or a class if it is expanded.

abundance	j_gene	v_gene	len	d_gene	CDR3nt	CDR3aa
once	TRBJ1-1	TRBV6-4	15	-	TGTGCCAGCAGGCAACAGGGATGGGCGAACACTGAAGCTTTCTTT	CASRQQGWANTEAFF
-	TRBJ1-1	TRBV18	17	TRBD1	TGTGCCAGCTCACCACTGGGGGCAGGGGGGATGAACACTGAAGCTTTCTTT	CASSPLGAGGMNTEAFF
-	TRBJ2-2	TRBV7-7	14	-	TGTGCTAGCAGCTTAGGGGGAGCCGGCGGGGAGCTGTTTTTT	CASSLGGAGGELFF
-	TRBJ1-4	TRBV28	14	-	TGTGCCAGCAGTCGGGGGACTCGAGGGGAAAAACTGTTTTTT	CASSRGTRGEKLFF
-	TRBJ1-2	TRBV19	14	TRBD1	TGTGCCAGTAGTAGTTACACAGGGGTTGTCGGCTACACCTTC	CASSSYTGVVGYTF
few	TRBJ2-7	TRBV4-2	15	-	TGTGCCAGCAGCCAAACTCCCTTGGACAGTCGGGAGCAGTACTTC	CASSQTPLDSREQYF
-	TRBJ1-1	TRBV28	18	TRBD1	TGTGCCAGCAGTTCTGTCCCCGGCAGGGGGGATAGGGACACTGAAGCTTTCTTT	CASSSVPGRGDRDTEAFF
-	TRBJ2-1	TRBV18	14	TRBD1	TGTGCCAGCTCAACGGGACAGACGAGCAATGAGCAGTTCTTC	CASSTGQTSNEQFF
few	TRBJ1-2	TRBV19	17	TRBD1	TGTGCCAGCATAAACACGTGGAACAGGGGCGCTAACTATGGCTACACCTTC	CASINTWNRGANYGYTF
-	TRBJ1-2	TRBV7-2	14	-	TGTGCCAGCAGCTTAGGCCCGGGAGGTGGAGGCTACACCTTC	CASSLGPGGGGYTF
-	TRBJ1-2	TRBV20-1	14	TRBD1	TGCAGTGCTAGTAAGGCAGGGGGCAACTATGGCTACACCTTC	CSASKAGGNYGYTF
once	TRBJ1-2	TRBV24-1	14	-	TGTGCCACCAGTGATTCCACAGGGCCCTATGGCTACACCTTC	CATSDSTGPYGYTF
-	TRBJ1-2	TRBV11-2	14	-	TGTGCCAGCAGCTTAGGAGGAGACGGCTATGGCTACACCTTC	CASSLGGDGYGYTF
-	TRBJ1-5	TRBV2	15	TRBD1	TGTGCCAGCAGTGAAGGCAGGGGGAGCAATCAGCCCCAGCATTTT	CASSEGRGSNQPQHF
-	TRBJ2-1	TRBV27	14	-	TGTGCCAGCAGTTTATTCCTAACCTACAATGAGCAGTTCTTC	CASSLFLTYNEQFF
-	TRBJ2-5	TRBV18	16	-	TGTGCCAGCTCACCACCCCTAGGAGCGTCACAAGAGACCCAGTACTTC	CASSPPLGASQETQYF
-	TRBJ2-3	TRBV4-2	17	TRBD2	TGTGCCAGCAGTCGTACTAAGGCGGGGGGCCCCACAGATACGCAGTATTTT	CASSRTKAGGPTDTQYF
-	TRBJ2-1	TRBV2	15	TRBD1	TGTGCCAGCAGTGAAGCGCTTCAGGTACAGGGGGCGAAGTTCTTC	CASSEALQVQGAKFF
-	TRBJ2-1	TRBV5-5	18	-	TGTGCCAGCAGCTTGGCTTATAGGGGTCGGGCGCAATACAATGAGCAGTTCTTC	CASSLAYRGRAQYNEQFF
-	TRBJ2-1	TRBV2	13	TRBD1	TGTGCCAGCAGTGGACAGGGGGCCGGTGAGCAGTTCTTC	CASSGQGAGEQFF
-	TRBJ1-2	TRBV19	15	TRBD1	TGTGCCAGTAGTATGGGACAGGGAGTGAACTATGGCTACACCTTC	CASSMGQGVNYGYTF
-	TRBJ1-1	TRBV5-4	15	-	TGTGCCAGCAGCGCAAAGGAGGGGTGGAACACTGAAGCTTTCTTT	CASSAKEGWNTEAFF
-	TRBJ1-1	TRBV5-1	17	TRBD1	TGCGCCAGCAGCTTGATCGGGATAAGACAGGGGAACACTGAAGCTTTCTTT	CASSLIGIRQGNTEAFF
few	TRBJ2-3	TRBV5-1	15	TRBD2	TGCGCCAGCAGCCTACTAGCGGGGGGGACAGATACGCAGTATTTT	CASSLLAGGTDTQYF
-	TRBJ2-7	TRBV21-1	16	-	TGTGCCAGCAGCAAAGCGCAGGGACAACCCTACGACGAGCAGTACTTC	CASSKAQGQPYDEQYF
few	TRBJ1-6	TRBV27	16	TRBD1	TGTGCCAGCAGTTCCCCCCGGGACAGCTATAATTCACCCCTCCACTTT	CASSSPRDSYNSPLHF
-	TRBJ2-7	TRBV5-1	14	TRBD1	TGCGCCAGCAGCAGCGGGACAGGGGGCCTCGAGCAGTACTTC	CASSSGTGGLEQYF
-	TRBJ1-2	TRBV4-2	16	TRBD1	TGTGCCAGCAGCTTCGGACAGGGCACCACTAACTATGGCTACACCTTC	CASSFGQGTTNYGYTF
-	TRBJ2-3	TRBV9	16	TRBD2	TGTGCCAGCAGCGCCACGGACGTTTTCGGGGGGGATACGCAGTATTTT	CASSATDVFGGDTQYF
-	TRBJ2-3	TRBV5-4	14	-	TGTGCCAGCACCCGAGGGGGATTCACAGATACGCAGTATTTT	CASTRGGFTDTQYF
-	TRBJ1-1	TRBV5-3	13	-	TGTGCCAGAAGCTTGGTTGGGTCAGGGGAAGCTTTCTTT	CARSLVGSGEAFF
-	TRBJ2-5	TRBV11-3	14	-	TGTGCCAGCAGCTTAGATCCCCGAACTTATACCCAGTACTTC	CASSLDPRTYTQYF
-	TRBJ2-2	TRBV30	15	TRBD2	TGTGCCGGCCACCCGACTAGCGGGGGGACCGGGGAGCTGTTTTTT	CAGHPTSGGTGELFF
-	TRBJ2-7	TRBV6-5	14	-	TGTGCCACCCGACGGACTGATCTCTCCTACGAGCAGTACTTC	CATRRTDLSYEQYF
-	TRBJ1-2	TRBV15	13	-	TGTGCCACCAGGGAGGGGTCGGGGTATGGCTACACCTTC	CATREGSGYGYTF
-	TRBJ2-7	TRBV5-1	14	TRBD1	TGCGCCAGCAGAACCGGGACAGGGGGCTCCGAGCAGTACTTC	CASRTGTGGSEQYF
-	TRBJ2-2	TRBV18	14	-	TGTGCCAGCTCACCTGGGCAAAACACCGGGGAGCTGTTTTTT	CASSPGQNTGELFF
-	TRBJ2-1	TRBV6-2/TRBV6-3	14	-	TGTGCCAGCAGTTACGTTGCAGATTACAATGAGCAGTTCTTC	CASSYVADYNEQFF
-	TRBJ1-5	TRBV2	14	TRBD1	TGTGCCAGCAATGGACAGGGGGCGGATCAGCCCCAGCATTTT	CASNGQGADQPQHF
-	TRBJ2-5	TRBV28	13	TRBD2	TGTGCCTCCGGGACTAGCGCGGTAGAGACCCAGTACTTC	CASGTSAVETQYF